A selection of T cell receptor beta chains follows, all from one sample in a study of blood T cell repertoires in COVID-19. Assay used: immunoSEQ multiplex PCR; TCRdb lists only in-frame clones, some missing. The sample holds around 150,000 clones; 82% are singletons and the top ten take roughly 20%. The sample was peripheral blood. The receptors were sampled from a woman at least 80 years old with acute or convalescent COVID-19. Each CDR3 is given with its conserved first and last residue. Fields, in order: clone size, V gene, D gene, J gene, CDR3 DNA, CDR3 protein. The D gene is left open where the match is weak. A clone size is listed for some rows: how often the clone was seen (once, few, many), or a class if it is expanded.

.	TRBV19	.	TRBJ2-3	TGTGCCAGTAGTCCTCGGACAGCTAGCACAGATACGCAGTATTTT	CASSPRTASTDTQYF
.	TRBV27	TRBD2	TRBJ2-6	TGTGCCAGCACTGGGCTAGCGGGTACCTCTGGGGCCAACGTCCTGACTTTC	CASTGLAGTSGANVLTF
.	TRBV12-3/TRBV12-4	.	TRBJ2-7	TGTGCCAGCAGCCGACATGGTACCTACGAGCAGTACTTC	CASSRHGTYEQYF
.	TRBV2	.	TRBJ1-1	TGTGCCAGCAGTGAAAGACAGGACGACTGGAGGAACACTGAAGCTTTCTTT	CASSERQDDWRNTEAFF
.	TRBV19	TRBD2	TRBJ2-1	TGTGCCAGTGCTAGCGGGGGGTACAATGAGCAGTTCTTC	CASASGGYNEQFF
.	TRBV11-2	TRBD2	TRBJ2-7	TGTGCCAGCAGCGCCAAGGGCGGGAGCTACGAGCAGTACTTC	CASSAKGGSYEQYF
.	TRBV14	.	TRBJ2-4	TGTGCCAGCAGCCAAGATCTTGGGAGTGGCATTCAGTACTTC	CASSQDLGSGIQYF
.	TRBV7-6	TRBD2	TRBJ2-2	TGTGCCAGCAGCATTAGCGGGAGGGCCGGCACCGGGGAGCTGTTTTTT	CASSISGRAGTGELFF
.	TRBV2	TRBD2	TRBJ2-2	TGTGCCAGCAGGGCCACTAGCGGGACCGGGGAGCTGTTTTTT	CASRATSGTGELFF
few	TRBV19	TRBD1	TRBJ1-5	TGTGCCAGTAGTATGGTCAGGACAGGGAATCAGCCCCAGCATTTT	CASSMVRTGNQPQHF
few	TRBV19	TRBD1	TRBJ1-1	TGTGCCAGTAGTATAGCAGGGGGCACTGAAGCTTTCTTT	CASSIAGGTEAFF
.	TRBV4-1	.	TRBJ2-2	TGCGCCAGCAGCCAAGATCACGGGGGAGACAACACCGGGGAGCTGTTTTTT	CASSQDHGGDNTGELFF
.	TRBV7-8	TRBD2	TRBJ2-1	TGTGCCAGCAGCTTAGCGAGCGGGAGTCTCTATGAGCAGTTCTTC	CASSLASGSLYEQFF
.	TRBV7-9	.	TRBJ2-3	TGTGCCAGCAGCTTAGGCTCGGGAGTAGTGACAGATACGCAGTATTTT	CASSLGSGVVTDTQYF
.	TRBV7-8	.	TRBJ2-2	TGTGCCAGCAGCTCCCACCGTGACAGGAGGTGGGGGGAGCTGTTTTTT	CASSSHRDRRWGELFF
.	TRBV19	TRBD2	TRBJ2-3	TGTGCCAGTAACGCCCCGGGACTAGCAAGAGATACGCAGTATTTT	CASNAPGLARDTQYF
.	TRBV6-5	.	TRBJ2-7	TGTGCCAGCAGTTACTCATACAGCTCCTACGAGCAGTACTTC	CASSYSYSSYEQYF
.	TRBV18	.	TRBJ1-1	TGTGCCAGCTCAAGTTCACGGCAGGGGAACACTGAAGCTTTCTTT	CASSSSRQGNTEAFF
.	TRBV6-5	TRBD1	TRBJ1-4	TGTGCCAGCAGTTACCGGGCAGGGGGTAATGAAAAACTGTTTTTT	CASSYRAGGNEKLFF
.	TRBV13	.	TRBJ2-5	TGTGCCAGCAGCTCCAGGGCATCGGAGACCCAGTACTTC	CASSSRASETQYF
.	TRBV6-5	TRBD2	TRBJ2-7	TGTGCCATCCTTAAGCGGGAGTACGAGCAGTACTTC	CAILKREYEQYF
once	TRBV9	.	TRBJ1-1	TGTGCCAGCAGCGTAGATGGGCGGGGGAACACTGAAGCTTTCTTT	CASSVDGRGNTEAFF
.	TRBV5-8	.	TRBJ1-2	TGTGCCAGCAGCCTATGGCGGGACAACTATGGCTACACCTTC	CASSLWRDNYGYTF
.	TRBV5-1	TRBD2	TRBJ2-3	TGCGCCAGCAGCTTGATAGGTAGCGGGTTATCTAGCACAGATACGCAGTATTTT	CASSLIGSGLSSTDTQYF
.	TRBV7-7	.	TRBJ2-7	TGTGCCAGCAGCCCCGACTTGGGTCGAGCCTACGAGCAGTACTTC	CASSPDLGRAYEQYF
.	TRBV7-9	.	TRBJ2-7	TGTGCCAGCACCCTGTCCGGGAGCGAGCAGTACTTC	CASTLSGSEQYF
.	TRBV7-2	.	TRBJ2-7	TGTGCCAGCAGCTTAGGGTTGGTGACTTTTTCCTACGAGCAGTACTTC	CASSLGLVTFSYEQYF
.	TRBV9	TRBD1	TRBJ2-7	TGTGCCAGCAGCGAGATCGCCGGGACAGGGGGAATAATCGAGCAGTACTTC	CASSEIAGTGGIIEQYF
.	TRBV7-2	TRBD2	TRBJ2-7	TGTGCCAGCAGTTCCTTCGGGGGGAGCTACGAGCAGTACTTC	CASSSFGGSYEQYF
.	TRBV11-3	.	TRBJ2-5	TGTGCCAGCAGCCATCCGCGGGGAGACCAAGAGACCCAGTACTTC	CASSHPRGDQETQYF
once	TRBV28	.	TRBJ2-4	TGTGCCAGCAGTTTGTCGGGAGTAGGCAAAAACATTCAGTACTTC	CASSLSGVGKNIQYF
.	TRBV29-1	.	TRBJ1-1	TGCAGCGTTGAAGACCTAACCCGGACAGACGCTTTCTTT	CSVEDLTRTDAFF
.	TRBV5-1	TRBD2	TRBJ2-5	TGCGCCAGCAGCTCGACTAGCGGGCGGGAGACCCAGTACTTC	CASSSTSGRETQYF
.	TRBV19	TRBD2	TRBJ2-3	TGTGCCAGTAGCGCTAGCGGGAGCGGGTCAGATACGCAGTATTTT	CASSASGSGSDTQYF
.	TRBV5-4	.	TRBJ1-3	TGTGCCAGCAGCCCCAATCAGGGTGGAAACACCATATATTTT	CASSPNQGGNTIYF
.	TRBV18	TRBD2	TRBJ2-3	TGTGCCAGCTCGCCTAGGGGGACTAGCGTTACGACGGCAGATACGCAGTATTTT	CASSPRGTSVTTADTQYF
once	TRBV5-1	.	TRBJ2-6	TGCGCCAGCAGCTTGCCTAGCTTGAGTTCTGGGGCCAACGTCCTGACTTTC	CASSLPSLSSGANVLTF
.	TRBV12-5	TRBD2	TRBJ2-1	TGTGCTAGTGGTTTGGTACCCGGGACTAGCGGGTCCCAGATTTCCTACAATGAGCAGTTCTTC	CASGLVPGTSGSQISYNEQFF
.	TRBV30	TRBD1	TRBJ1-1	TGTGCCTGCGCCTCGGGGGACAGGGGAGCCGGCACTGAAGCTTTCTTT	CACASGDRGAGTEAFF
.	TRBV4-3	.	TRBJ2-5	TGCGCCAGCAGCCAAGGCGGGCTAGGCCAAGAGACCCAGTACTTC	CASSQGGLGQETQYF
.	TRBV11-3	TRBD1	TRBJ2-5	TGTGCCAGCAGCCCGGACAGGGGGCGGGAGGAGACCCAGTACTTC	CASSPDRGREETQYF
.	TRBV2	.	TRBJ1-6	TGTGCCAGCAATAAACCCTTGGGGGGGGGTTCACCCCTCCACTTT	CASNKPLGGGSPLHF
once	TRBV11-2	TRBD2	TRBJ2-1	TGTGCCAGCAGCTTTCTAGCGGGGAGCTCCTACAATGAGCAGTTCTTC	CASSFLAGSSYNEQFF
few	TRBV6-5	.	TRBJ1-4	TGTGCCAGCAGCCCCGTGGCATACGAAAAACTGTTTTTT	CASSPVAYEKLFF
.	TRBV7-6	.	TRBJ2-5	TGTGCCAGCAGCCCTATTATTCAAGAGACCCAGTACTTC	CASSPIIQETQYF